One sample yielded the 2 T cell receptor beta chains listed below, sequenced in a study of cytomegalovirus exposure and HLA in healthy donors. PCR was performed using 60 Vbeta and 13 Jbeta primers. Only in-frame clones appear in the TCRdb table, and some are missing; sequencing was by immunoSEQ multiplex PCR. The sample includes about 200,000 clones, approximately 82% of them seen just once. The sample was PBMCs. These receptors all come from a male donor in good health and CMV-seronegative.

The chain couples TRBV7-2 to TRBJ1-4; 9 positions match TRBD1. Germline CDR1 is SGHTA and CDR2 is FQGNSA. V gave up 3 bases and J gave up 7 bases; unmatched junction bases: 9. This CDR3 has 16 residues. The CDR3: CASSFTQGAPFEKLFF. The CDR3 nucleotides are TGTGCCAGCAGCTTCACACAGGGGGCGCCTTTTGAAAAACTGTTTTTT.

V is TRBV5-8 and J is TRBJ2-3; D unclear. V lost 0 bases to trimming and J lost 2 bases, with 7 bases between them. The CDR3 has 14 residues. Germline lookup yields CDR1 SGHTS and CDR2 YDEGEE. As DNA, the CDR3 is TGTGCCAGCAGCTTGGCGCAGTACACAGATACGCAGTATTTT. It codes for CASSLAQYTDTQYF. Looking up the rest from reference TRBV5-8 and TRBJ2-3 gives the full variable domain: EAGVTQSPTHLIKTRGQQATLRCSPISGHTSVYWYQQALGLGLQFLLWYDEGEERNRGNFPPRFSGRQFPNYSSELNVNALELEDSALYLCASSLAQYTDTQYFGPGTRLTVL.